These T cell receptor beta chains were read from a single sample in a study of shared clonotypes between healthy human individuals. The table came from immunoSEQ multiplex PCR; TCRdb's copy has only in-frame clones and leaves some out. The table shows fewer than 1 million clones, with around 96% occurring only once. The sample comprised naive CD8+ T cells sorted from blood. These receptors were collected from a man younger than 40 in good health. The CDR3 runs from the conserved cysteine through the conserved F or W. The D gene is left open where the match is weak. Not every row has a clone size; where given, it reads once, few, many or a size class.

j_call: TRBJ2-7; v_call: TRBV10-3; clone_size: NA; d_call: NA; cdr3_nt: TGTGCCATCAGCAGAACTCTAGCGTCCTACGAGCAGTACTTC; cdr3_aa: CAISRTLASYEQYF
j_call: TRBJ2-6; v_call: TRBV27; clone_size: NA; d_call: NA; cdr3_nt: TGTGCCAGCAGAAACCATCCGACCCATTCTGGGGCCAACGTCCTGACTTTC; cdr3_aa: CASRNHPTHSGANVLTF
j_call: TRBJ2-7; v_call: TRBV7-9; clone_size: NA; d_call: TRBD2; cdr3_nt: TGTGCCAGCAGCATGGGAGGGCCGGCTCTTTACGAGCAGTACTTC; cdr3_aa: CASSMGGPALYEQYF
j_call: TRBJ2-5; v_call: TRBV20-1; clone_size: NA; d_call: TRBD2; cdr3_nt: TGCAGTGCTTCTAGCGGGGAGACCCAGTACTTC; cdr3_aa: CSASSGETQYF
j_call: TRBJ2-3; v_call: TRBV7-6; clone_size: NA; d_call: NA; cdr3_nt: TGTGCCAGCAGCTCCTCTCTGTGGGGGACTAGCACAGATACGCAGTATTTT; cdr3_aa: CASSSSLWGTSTDTQYF
j_call: TRBJ2-3; v_call: TRBV7-3; clone_size: NA; d_call: NA; cdr3_nt: TGTGCCAGCAGCTATAGCGGATACACAGATACGCAGTATTTT; cdr3_aa: CASSYSGYTDTQYF
j_call: TRBJ1-5; v_call: TRBV5-5; clone_size: NA; d_call: NA; cdr3_nt: TGTGCCAGCAGCTTTCGACAGTCTTATCAGCCCCAGCATTTT; cdr3_aa: CASSFRQSYQPQHF
j_call: TRBJ2-7; v_call: TRBV7-2; clone_size: NA; d_call: TRBD2; cdr3_nt: TGTGCCAGCAGCTTCCCCCGGCTAGCGGGAGGCAACGAGCAGTACTTC; cdr3_aa: CASSFPRLAGGNEQYF
j_call: TRBJ2-7; v_call: TRBV29-1; clone_size: NA; d_call: NA; cdr3_nt: TGCAGCGTTGAAAGGGCGTACGAGCAGTACTTC; cdr3_aa: CSVERAYEQYF
j_call: TRBJ2-7; v_call: TRBV7-9; clone_size: NA; d_call: TRBD2; cdr3_nt: TGTGCCAGCAGTGAAAGCGGGAGAAGTTTCTACGAGCAGTACTTC; cdr3_aa: CASSESGRSFYEQYF
j_call: TRBJ1-5; v_call: TRBV27; clone_size: NA; d_call: NA; cdr3_nt: TGTGCCAGCATGCCAGTTGGGTTGAATCAGCCCCAGCATTTT; cdr3_aa: CASMPVGLNQPQHF
j_call: TRBJ2-5; v_call: TRBV6-1; clone_size: NA; d_call: NA; cdr3_nt: TGTGCCAGCAGTGAAAACAAGTACCAAGAGACCCAGTACTTC; cdr3_aa: CASSENKYQETQYF
j_call: TRBJ2-1; v_call: TRBV9; clone_size: NA; d_call: NA; cdr3_nt: TGTGCCAGCAGCGTAGCCTTGCCGGCGGATGAGCAGTTCTTC; cdr3_aa: CASSVALPADEQFF
j_call: TRBJ2-3; v_call: TRBV13; clone_size: NA; d_call: TRBD2; cdr3_nt: TGTGCCAGCAGCTTAGCGGGAGGGCGATATGATACGCAGTATTTT; cdr3_aa: CASSLAGGRYDTQYF
j_call: TRBJ1-1; v_call: TRBV5-1; clone_size: once; d_call: NA; cdr3_nt: TGCGCCAGCAGTCTCGGCCCTCGTAAGGCTGAAGCTTTCTTT; cdr3_aa: CASSLGPRKAEAFF
j_call: TRBJ2-7; v_call: TRBV7-9; clone_size: NA; d_call: NA; cdr3_nt: TGTGCCAGCAGCTCCTCCTCCTCTTACGGACCCGCCAAGGAGCAGTACTTC; cdr3_aa: CASSSSSSYGPAKEQYF
j_call: TRBJ2-3; v_call: TRBV5-1; clone_size: NA; d_call: NA; cdr3_nt: TGCGCCAGCAGCCCAAGGAGGCAGCGCACAGATACGCAGTATTTT; cdr3_aa: CASSPRRQRTDTQYF
j_call: TRBJ1-5; v_call: TRBV5-5; clone_size: NA; d_call: TRBD1; cdr3_nt: TGTGCCAGCAGCCCAGGGGGGGGGCCTCAGCCCCAGCATTTT; cdr3_aa: CASSPGGGPQPQHF
j_call: TRBJ2-7; v_call: TRBV7-9; clone_size: NA; d_call: TRBD1; cdr3_nt: TGTGCCAGCAGCTCGGGACAGACCTACGAGCAGTACTTC; cdr3_aa: CASSSGQTYEQYF
j_call: TRBJ2-3; v_call: TRBV7-9; clone_size: NA; d_call: NA; cdr3_nt: TGTGCCAGCAGCCGAAGACCCGGACTGCTAGATACCACAGATACGCAGTATTTT; cdr3_aa: CASSRRPGLLDTTDTQYF
j_call: TRBJ2-7; v_call: TRBV18; clone_size: NA; d_call: NA; cdr3_nt: TGTGCCAGCTCACCAGAGGCAGGCTCCGAGCAGTACTTC; cdr3_aa: CASSPEAGSEQYF
j_call: TRBJ2-1; v_call: TRBV5-1; clone_size: NA; d_call: TRBD2; cdr3_nt: TGCGCCAGCAGCAGCGGGACTACATCAGCCCCATACAATGAGCAGTTCTTC; cdr3_aa: CASSSGTTSAPYNEQFF
j_call: TRBJ1-1; v_call: TRBV4-1; clone_size: NA; d_call: NA; cdr3_nt: TGCGCCAGCACCTGGGGTACGTCCATGAACACTGAAGCTTTCTTT; cdr3_aa: CASTWGTSMNTEAFF
j_call: TRBJ1-1; v_call: TRBV28; clone_size: once; d_call: NA; cdr3_nt: TGTGCCAGCAGTCAGACCGGGACAAGGAACACTGAAGCTTTCTTT; cdr3_aa: CASSQTGTRNTEAFF
j_call: TRBJ2-7; v_call: TRBV6-6; clone_size: NA; d_call: NA; cdr3_nt: TGTGCCAGCGGGTGGGTAACCTACGAGCAGTACTTC; cdr3_aa: CASGWVTYEQYF
j_call: TRBJ2-7; v_call: TRBV6-1; clone_size: NA; d_call: NA; cdr3_nt: TGTGCCAGCAGTGATCGGGCCGTCTTAGCCTACGAGCAGTACTTC; cdr3_aa: CASSDRAVLAYEQYF
j_call: TRBJ1-3; v_call: TRBV28; clone_size: NA; d_call: NA; cdr3_nt: TGTGCCAGCAGTTTAGACGCGGACAGCCTCCGAAACACCATATATTTT; cdr3_aa: CASSLDADSLRNTIYF
j_call: TRBJ2-3; v_call: TRBV2; clone_size: NA; d_call: NA; cdr3_nt: TGTGCCACCGCCTCAAACCCTAGCACAGATACGCAGTATTTT; cdr3_aa: CATASNPSTDTQYF
j_call: TRBJ1-1; v_call: TRBV6-5; clone_size: NA; d_call: NA; cdr3_nt: TGTGCCAGCGGGACCACTGAAGCTTTCTTT; cdr3_aa: CASGTTEAFF
j_call: TRBJ2-7; v_call: TRBV5-5; clone_size: NA; d_call: NA; cdr3_nt: TGTGCCAGCAGCCCCCCCAGGGGCTACGAGCAGTACTTC; cdr3_aa: CASSPPRGYEQYF
j_call: TRBJ2-3; v_call: TRBV7-8; clone_size: NA; d_call: NA; cdr3_nt: TGTGCCAGCAGCATCTCGGGGGTTGATACGCAGTATTTT; cdr3_aa: CASSISGVDTQYF
j_call: TRBJ1-2; v_call: TRBV28; clone_size: NA; d_call: NA; cdr3_nt: TGTGCCAGCAGTTCCGCTACGACGGGGAACTATGGCTACACCTTC; cdr3_aa: CASSSATTGNYGYTF
j_call: TRBJ2-1; v_call: TRBV2; clone_size: NA; d_call: TRBD2; cdr3_nt: TGTGCCAGCAGTGCTCGGACTAGCGGGCCTACTTATTACTCCTACAATGAGCAGTTCTTC; cdr3_aa: CASSARTSGPTYYSYNEQFF
j_call: TRBJ1-5; v_call: TRBV4-3; clone_size: NA; d_call: NA; cdr3_nt: TGCGCCAGCAGCCAAGAGCGAGGGTTCTCTCAGCCCCAGCATTTT; cdr3_aa: CASSQERGFSQPQHF
j_call: TRBJ2-1; v_call: TRBV29-1; clone_size: NA; d_call: NA; cdr3_nt: TGCAGCGGTACGGTTCCCTCCTACAATGAGCAGTTCTTC; cdr3_aa: CSGTVPSYNEQFF
j_call: TRBJ2-3; v_call: TRBV7-3; clone_size: NA; d_call: TRBD2; cdr3_nt: TGTGCCAGCAGCTTCACTAGCGGGAGTTACAATACGCAGTATTTT; cdr3_aa: CASSFTSGSYNTQYF
j_call: TRBJ2-1; v_call: TRBV4-3; clone_size: NA; d_call: NA; cdr3_nt: TGCGCCAGCAGCCAAGGCTATCTGGGAGCGACCCGATACAATGAGCAGTTCTTC; cdr3_aa: CASSQGYLGATRYNEQFF